The source of this T cell receptor beta chain is a study of cytomegalovirus exposure and HLA in healthy donors. The CDR3 spans 14 residues. V dropped 7 bases and J dropped 4; count of bases not matched to a gene: 7. From germline, CDR1 is LNHDA and CDR2 SQIVND (reference sequence). Primers: 60 Vbeta forward and 13 Jbeta reverse. Clones were read by immunoSEQ multiplex PCR, and TCRdb kept only the in-frame ones, dropping some. The sample carries around 150,000 clones, roughly 71% recorded once. Sequencing was carried out using PBMCs. V gene TRBV19 combines with J gene TRBJ1-3, with 7 bases lining up with TRBD1. The receptor was isolated from a male donor in good health and CMV-seropositive. This CDR3 is CASTDRVAGNTIYF. The CDR3 nucleotides read TGTGCCAGTACCGACAGGGTGGCCGGAAACACCATATATTTT.